What follows are 23 T cell receptor beta chains derived from one specimen sequenced in a study of spatial heterogeneity in lung cancer. TCRdb independently ran MiXCR on the 5' RACE reads; one entry per CDR3 protein. This table holds some 11,000 distinct CDR3 sequences, less than 4% found once. Time point denoted: sample taken at primary tumor resection. Sequencing covered unsorted whole RNA taken from tumor, nontumor lung or frozen PBMC. Sequencing was performed on PBMCs, taken at surgery. These receptors were taken from a female donor with early-stage non-small cell lung cancer.

This clonotype was observed at least ten times. The size of this beta chain means little, since it is a stray read in a library made for alpha chains. The rearrangement joins TRBV6-5 to TRBJ1-6; TRBD1 matches 9 bases. J was trimmed by 9 bases and V by 7 bases; bases with no gene match: 4. Germline-derived CDR1 and CDR2 are MNHEY and SVGAGI. CDR3 length: 13 amino acids. CDR3 nucleotides: TGTGCCAGCAAATGGGACAGGGTTTCACCCCTCCACTTT. Protein sequence: CASKWDRVSPLHF.

Note on this clonotype: Within a library made for alpha chains, this beta chain is off target, and its count is uninformative. This sequence joins TRBV6-1 and TRBJ2-7, with 9 bases fitting TRBD2. The CDR3 totals 14 residues. Germline trimming cut 5 bases from V and 4 bases from J; bases unmatched to any gene: 6. Looked up from germline, CDR1 is MNHNS and CDR2 is SASEGT. CDR3 sequence: CASSRWTSEYEQYF. CDR3 in DNA: TGTGCCAGCAGTAGGTGGACTAGCGAGTACGAGCAGTACTTC.

This clonotype was recorded a few times. Since it is a stray read in a library aimed at alpha chains, this beta chain has a size that is not meaningful. This sequence joins TRBV2 and TRBJ2-1; 8 bases are shared with TRBD1. Trimming took 6 bases from V and 5 from J; bases not matched to a gene: 9. Per germline, CDR1 SNHLY and CDR2 FYNNEI. This CDR3 is built from 15 residues. Here the CDR3 DNA reads TGTGCCAGCAGCCCAATAGGACAGGGCAACAATGAGCAGTTCTTC. Its protein product is CASSPIGQGNNEQFF.

In its sample, this clonotype is medium-sized. The library was built for alpha chains, so this beta chain is an off-target read and its size means little. The chain recombines TRBV28 with TRBJ1-2; D gene unclear. The CDR3 has 15 residues. Trimming cost V 3 bases and J 2 bases, with 13 bases left between them. CDR1 MDHEN and CDR2 SYDVKM come from the germline V gene. The CDR3 nucleotides read TGTGCCAGCAGTTTGGTCTTTACTACCAACTATGGCTACACCTTC. This encodes CASSLVFTTNYGYTF.

The sample holds many counts of this clonotype. This beta chain is an off-target read within a library intended for alpha chains, so its frequency means little. The CDR3 DNA reads as TGTGCCAGCAGGGGGCAACGGGAGCAGTTCTTC. Protein product: CASRGQREQFF. This rearrangement joins TRBV21-1 to TRBJ2-1; TRBD1, as called in the table, went unchecked against the DNA. TRBV21-1 is a pseudogene. The CDR3 contains 11 residues.

This clonotype was counted ten times or more. Within a library made for alpha chains, this beta chain is off target, and its count is uninformative. The rearrangement joins TRBV7-8 to TRBJ1-4; weak D call: TRBD1 (5 bases). CDR1 is SGHVS and CDR2 is FQNEAQ in the germline V gene. The V end was cut by 0 bases, the J end by 3 bases, with 11 bases between. CDR3 length: 16 residues. In DNA, the CDR3 is TGTGCCAGCAGCTTAGCGCCCGGGGCGGCTAATGAAAAACTGTTTTTT. Amino acids: CASSLAPGAANEKLFF.

This clonotype was seen at least ten times. This beta chain is an off-target read within a library intended for alpha chains, so its frequency means little. The J gene is TRBJ1-4, the V gene TRBV9; the D gene is possibly TRBD1 (5 bases). Germline CDR1 and CDR2: SGDLS and YYNGEE. V lost 0 bases, J lost 6 bases, and 15 bases lay in between. This CDR3 has 16 residues. The CDR3 is CASSVAPGGADEKLFF. The CDR3 bases are TGTGCCAGCAGCGTAGCTCCGGGCGGGGCAGATGAAAAACTGTTTTTT. Using reference TRBV9 and TRBJ1-4 for the parts outside the CDR3, the full variable domain is DSGVTQTPKHLITATGQRVTLRCSPRSGDLSVYWYQQSLDQGLQFLIQYYNGEERAKGNILERFSAQQFPDLHSELNLSSLELGDSALYFCASSVAPGGADEKLFFGSGTQLSVL.

This clonotype was seen repeatedly, ten times or more. This beta chain is a stray sequence in a library constructed for alpha chains; its clone size is not meaningful. V gene TRBV7-9 combines with J gene TRBJ1-2; D possibly corresponds to TRBD1 (5 bases). CDR3 size: 13 residues. V lost 6 bases and J lost 3, with 11 bases in between. Germline V CDR1 and CDR2: SEHNR, FQNEAQ (reference sequence). The CDR3 region has the DNA TGTGCCAGCAGGCAGGGAAGCGACTATGGCTACACCTTC. It codes for CASRQGSDYGYTF.

This clonotype was recorded many times. This beta chain is a stray sequence in a library constructed for alpha chains; its clone size is not meaningful. This chain uses TRBV4-3 with TRBJ2-5; D may be TRBD2 (6 bases). V lost 1 base, J lost 0 bases, and 15 bases lay in between. This CDR3 is 17 amino acids long. CDR1 and CDR2 from the germline V gene are LGHNA and YSLEER. The DNA for the CDR3 is TGCGCCAGCAGCCAAGGAATCGGGGGTTTTGACCAAGAGACCCAGTACTTC. It is translated as CASSQGIGGFDQETQYF.

Ten or more counts support this clonotype. An end of the junction differs from the germline gene, which may be a read error. This beta chain is off target for a library built for alpha chains, so its abundance means little. The V call is TRBV6-1, the J call TRBJ2-7, with TRBD1 matching over 8 bases. CDR3 length: 15 amino acids. Germline CDR1 and CDR2: MNHNS and SASEGT. The CDR3 region is CASSTPRGPSNEQYF. In nucleotides, the CDR3 is TGTGCCAGCAGTACCCCCAGGGGGCCCTCCAACGAGCAGTACTTC.

The table lists this clonotype with a few counts. Little can be read into the size of this beta chain, an off-target read in a library designed for alpha chains. The rearrangement uses TRBV28 and TRBJ2-7; TRBD1 might be the D (5 bases). In germline, CDR1 is MDHEN, CDR2 SYDVKM. V was trimmed by 3 bases and J by 7 bases, leaving 13 bases between them. This CDR3 spans 13 amino acids. For the CDR3, the DNA is TGTGCCAGCAGTTTGAGTACCTCAGGGGAGCAGTACTTC. This codes for CASSLSTSGEQYF.

In its sample, this clonotype was seen many times. This beta chain appears as a stray read in a library generated for alpha chains; its size is not informative. V is TRBV5-1 and J is TRBJ1-1, with D possibly TRBD1 on 5 matching bases. Germline assignment: CDR1 SGHRS and CDR2 YFSETQ. This CDR3 is built from 14 residues. The germline V and J ends were trimmed by 3 bases and 3 bases, with 12 bases remaining between them. DNA for the CDR3: TGCGCCAGCAGCTGGGACGGGGCGGACACTGAAGCTTTCTTT. Its translation is CASSWDGADTEAFF.

At least ten counts were recorded for this clonotype. Because the library targeted alpha chains, this beta chain is an off-target read whose size means little. V and J are TRBV20-1 and TRBJ1-2; 7 nucleotides match TRBD1. Germline lookup yields CDR1 DFQATT and CDR2 SNEGSKA (reference sequence). The CDR3 runs to 11 residues. With V trimmed by 5 bases and J by 9 bases, 6 bases remained unmatched. The CDR3 region has the DNA TGCAGTGCTGGAGGACAGGCCAGCTACACCTTC. Protein sequence: CSAGGQASYTF.

This clonotype was counted many times. A library made for alpha chains picked up this beta chain off target, so its size means little. This chain links TRBV12-3 or TRBV12-4 with TRBJ2-5, with a weak D call TRBD2 (5 bases). This CDR3 spans 16 amino acids. V was clipped by 3 bases and J by 0 bases, with 14 bases between them. The CDR3 is CASSFPTPGYQETQYF. The DNA of the CDR3 is TGTGCCAGCAGTTTTCCCACCCCGGGATACCAAGAGACCCAGTACTTC.

This clonotype was seen many times. This beta chain came through as a stray read in a library set up for alpha chains, and its size says little. The rearrangement uses TRBV5-1 and TRBJ2-3, with D unresolved. The germline gives CDR1 SGHRS, CDR2 YFSETQ. The CDR3 covers 17 residues. V was trimmed by 0 bases and J by 2 bases, leaving 16 bases between them. CDR3 amino acids: CASSLEGSRLNTDTQYF. In DNA form, the CDR3 reads TGCGCCAGCAGCTTGGAAGGGTCACGATTGAACACAGATACGCAGTATTTT.

This clonotype has ten or more counts. The library was designed around alpha chains, so this beta chain is a stray read whose abundance carries little weight. The rearrangement joins TRBV5-1 to TRBJ2-7; 10 bases are a match to TRBD1. V lost 3 bases, J lost 3 bases, and 3 bases stayed unmatched. The CDR3 covers 14 residues. The germline V gene has CDR1 SGHRS and CDR2 YFSETQ. The CDR3: CASSSRDRGYEQYF. CDR3 coding DNA: TGCGCCAGCAGCTCCCGGGACAGGGGCTACGAGCAGTACTTC.

This clonotype was counted ten times or more. With the library built for alpha chains, this beta chain is off target and its frequency is not meaningful. This chain joins TRBV7-8 and TRBJ2-5; TRBD1 matches at 8 bases. The germline V gene encodes CDR1 SGHVS and CDR2 FQNEAQ. The J segment lost 4 bases and the V segment lost 5 bases, leaving 12 bases of the junction unmatched. This CDR3 region has 16 residues. CDR3 amino acids: CASSRSGGGVVETQYF. Here the CDR3 DNA reads TGTGCCAGCAGCCGATCAGGGGGCGGGGTGGTAGAGACCCAGTACTTC.

This clonotype appeared many times. Since the library was made to target alpha chains, this beta chain is a stray read and its abundance is not meaningful. The chain couples TRBV4-3 to TRBJ1-2, with D possibly being TRBD1 (6 bases). The CDR3 consists of 15 residues. Trimming left V 5 bases short and J 1 base short, with 14 bases between. The germline gives CDR1 LGHNA, CDR2 YSLEER. The CDR3 is CASSRYREGNYGYTF. The CDR3 nucleotides are TGCGCCAGCAGCAGATACAGGGAGGGTAACTATGGCTACACCTTC.

This clonotype has more than one count but fewer than ten. Because this beta chain is a stray read in a library intended to capture alpha chains, its abundance should not be given much weight. The chain uses TRBV24-1 and TRBJ2-2; D not resolved. The V end lost 11 bases, the J end lost 0 bases, and 9 bases lay between the germline ends. CDR1 and CDR2 from the germline V gene are KGHDR and SFDVKD. The CDR3 runs to 13 residues. For the CDR3, the DNA is TGTGCCATCCGAGGCCCGAACACCGGGGAGCTGTTTTTT. Its protein product is CAIRGPNTGELFF.

This clonotype was recorded at least ten times. The size of this beta chain means little, since it is a stray read in a library made for alpha chains. The rearrangement links TRBV20-1 to TRBJ2-3; D remains ambiguous. The V and J ends lost 4 bases and 2 bases respectively, with 7 bases between them. CDR3 length equals 12 residues. From germline, CDR1 is DFQATT and CDR2 SNEGSKA (reference sequence). In DNA form, the CDR3 reads TGCAGTGCTAAGGTCCACACAGATACGCAGTATTTT. Its protein is CSAKVHTDTQYF.

At least ten counts were recorded for this clonotype. Little can be read into the size of this beta chain, an off-target read in a library designed for alpha chains. J is TRBJ2-7 and V is TRBV19, with 10 bases aligning to TRBD1. The J segment lost 3 bases and the V segment lost 4 bases, leaving 6 bases of the junction unmatched. The CDR3 totals 15 residues. Germline-derived CDR1 and CDR2 are LNHDA and SQIVND (reference sequence). CDR3 in DNA: TGTGCCAGTAGTACATCCGGGACAGGGGACTACGAGCAGTACTTC. As protein: CASSTSGTGDYEQYF.

This clonotype came up many times. Sequence at one end of the junction differs from germline and may be a read error. As an off-target read in a library built for alpha chains, this beta chain has a frequency of little significance. The rearrangement links TRBV3-1 to TRBJ2-7, with unresolved D. The germline CDR1 and CDR2 sequences are LGHDT and YNNKEL (reference sequence). CDR3 length: 12 residues. Here the CDR3 reads CASSLHSDEQYF. In nucleotides, the CDR3 is TGTGCCAGCAGTCTTCACTCCGACGAGCAGTACTTC.

This clonotype was observed at least ten times. Since the library was made to target alpha chains, this beta chain is a stray read and its abundance is not meaningful. The rearrangement joins TRBV3-1 to TRBJ1-2; D gene unclear. This CDR3 is 11 amino acids long. Germline CDR1 and CDR2: LGHDT and YNNKEL (reference sequence). Between the trimmed V and J ends, which lost 1 base and 7 bases, there was a span of 4 bases. CDR3 loop: CASSQGGGYTF. The CDR3 coding sequence is TGTGCCAGCAGCCAAGGAGGTGGCTACACCTTC.